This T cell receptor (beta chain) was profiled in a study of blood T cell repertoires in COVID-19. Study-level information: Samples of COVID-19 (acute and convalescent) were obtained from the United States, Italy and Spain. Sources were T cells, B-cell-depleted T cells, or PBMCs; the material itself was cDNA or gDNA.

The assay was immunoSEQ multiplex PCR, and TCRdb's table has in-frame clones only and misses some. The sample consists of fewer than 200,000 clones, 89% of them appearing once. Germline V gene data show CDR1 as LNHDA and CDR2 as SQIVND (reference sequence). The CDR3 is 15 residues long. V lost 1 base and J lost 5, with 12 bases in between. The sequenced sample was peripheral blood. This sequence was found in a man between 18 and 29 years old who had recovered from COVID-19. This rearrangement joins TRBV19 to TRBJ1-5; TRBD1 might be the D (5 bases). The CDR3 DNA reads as TGTGCCAGTAGTATAGGGAGGGGTAGGGATCAGCCCCAGCATTTT. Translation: CASSIGRGRDQPQHF.